Below are 13 T cell receptor beta chains sequenced from a single sample in a study of CD8 T cells in ankylosing spondylitis (dated by TCRdb to about 2017). Points the paper makes about the study in general: Blood from ankylosing spondylitis patients appeared to be characterized by a TCR beta motif composed of several highly homologous amino acid variants.

Libraries were constructed by 5' RACE. Sequenced on an Illumina HiSeq 2500. TCRdb reprocessing: public reads trimmed at Q25 with fastp, clones called with MiXCR, in-frame beta chains kept. Each CDR3 protein appears once, grouped with its most common genes and DNA. This sample lists some 140,000 distinct CDR3 sequences; roughly 17% were detected once. Of the sample, roughly a third falls within the top ten clones. What these receptors recognize is not known. The sequencing input was blood, either unsorted or a sorted T cell fraction (not recorded which). Every receptor here comes from a male donor with ankylosing spondylitis.

The J gene is TRBJ2-2, the V gene TRBV6-6; tentatively, D is TRBD1 or TRBD2 (5 bases each). Germline V lookup: CDR1 MNHNY, CDR2 SVGAGI (reference sequence). The CDR3 consists of 12 residues. With 8 bases removed from V and 6 bases from J, the gap between germline ends came to 10 bases. In nucleotides, the CDR3 is TGTGCCAGCGCCGGGGCGGCCGGGGAGCTGTTTTTT. Its protein product is CASAGAAGELFF.

The chain combines TRBV7-8 with TRBJ2-1; unclear D gene. Germline values: CDR1 SGHVS, CDR2 FQNEAQ. Trimming shortened V by 5 bases and J by 7 bases, and 15 bases separated the two germline ends. CDR3 length equals 14 residues. The CDR3 DNA follows: TGTGCCAGCAGCCCGCGGCAGTTTGGGAATGAGCAGTTCTTC. It is translated as CASSPRQFGNEQFF.

The DNA of the CDR3 is TGTGCCAGCAGGAGGGCCCGGGACGGAAACTACGAGCAGTACTTC. Its protein product is CASRRARDGNYEQYF. The chain has TRBV28 and TRBJ2-7; D might be TRBD1 or TRBD2, each matching 5 bases. Per germline, CDR1 MDHEN and CDR2 SYDVKM. The CDR3 loop spans 15 amino acids. Trimming left V 6 bases short and J 3 bases short, with 18 bases between.

This clonotype was detected a few times. This rearrangement joins TRBV4-1 to TRBJ1-5; no clear D gene. Germline V gene lookup returns CDR1 MGHRA and CDR2 YSYEKL. V gave up 0 bases and J gave up 3 bases, with 9 bases separating them. The CDR3 is 15 residues long. The CDR3 sequence is CASSQDRATNQPQHF. CDR3 coding DNA: TGCGCCAGCAGCCAAGATAGGGCTACCAATCAGCCCCAGCATTTT.

This chain connects TRBV6-5 to TRBJ1-1; D gene ambiguous. Germline CDR1 MNHEY, CDR2 SVGAGI. CDR3 length equals 17 residues. V gave up 3 bases and J gave up 1 base, with 18 bases separating them. CDR3 sequence: CASSYRVPARANTEAFF. DNA of the CDR3: TGTGCCAGCAGTTATAGGGTTCCCGCCCGGGCGAACACTGAAGCTTTCTTT.

The chain uses TRBV20-1 and TRBJ1-2, with no clear D. CDR3 length: 13 residues. CDR1 is DFQATT and CDR2 is SNEGSKA in the germline V gene (reference sequence). Deletions cut 6 bases from V and 4 bases from J, with 15 bases between. CDR3 sequence: CSARSAVLYGYTF. The DNA for the CDR3 is TGCAGTGCCCGATCTGCAGTACTCTATGGCTACACCTTC.

This clonotype was observed a few times. The CDR3 DNA is TGTGCCAGCAGTTTTCACACAGCGGATCAGCCCCAGCATTTT. It encodes CASSFHTADQPQHF. The chain links TRBV6-2 or TRBV6-3 to TRBJ1-5; D is unclear. Germline V gives CDR1 MNHEY, CDR2 SVGEGT. The ends were cut back, 4 bases at V and 5 bases at J, with 12 bases in the middle. This CDR3 contains 14 residues.

The sample holds a few counts of this clonotype. The rearrangement links TRBV6-2 or TRBV6-3 to TRBJ2-1; D call uncertain. Germline V CDR1 and CDR2: MNHEY, SVGEGT. The germline V and J ends were trimmed by 6 bases and 0 bases, with 9 bases remaining between them. The CDR3 loop spans 14 amino acids. The CDR3 coding sequence is TGTGCCAGCAGACCGACGAGCTCCTACAATGAGCAGTTCTTC. Its translation is CASRPTSSYNEQFF.

This clonotype was detected only once. The chain employs TRBV6-2 or TRBV6-3 and TRBJ1-3; D not resolved. From germline, CDR1 is MNHEY and CDR2 SVGEGT. CDR3 length: 13 amino acids. The germline V and J ends were trimmed by 7 bases and 4 bases, with 11 bases remaining between them. The CDR3 here is CASTTGGGNTIYF. For the CDR3, the DNA is TGTGCCAGCACAACGGGAGGAGGAAACACCATATATTTT.

This clonotype has only a few counts. V usage is TRBV19 and J usage is TRBJ2-7; 10 nucleotides match TRBD2. CDR1 is LNHDA, CDR2 SQIVND, per germline (reference sequence). This CDR3 comprises 15 residues. Trimming cost V 1 base and J 5 bases; bases outside gene matches: 5. CDR3 coding DNA: TGTGCCAGTAGTATAGTAAGCGGGAGGGCCAACGAGCAGTACTTC. This codes for CASSIVSGRANEQYF.

The chain has TRBV7-9 and TRBJ1-5, with D possibly matching TRBD1 (5 bases). The V end was cut by 1 base, the J end by 6 bases, with 10 bases between. The germline V gene encodes CDR1 SEHNR and CDR2 FQNEAQ (reference sequence). The CDR3 extends over 14 amino acids. CDR3 DNA sequence: TGTGCCAGCAGCTTAGTGCAGGGTGTTCAGCCCCAGCATTTT. The encoded protein is CASSLVQGVQPQHF.

The rearrangement links TRBV3-1 to TRBJ2-5; 7 bases fit TRBD2. This CDR3 region has 17 residues. Germline-derived CDR1 and CDR2 are LGHDT and YNNKEL (reference sequence). The trim removed 2 bases at V and 5 bases at J, leaving 14 bases unmatched. The CDR3, as DNA: TGTGCCAGCAGCCAACTCAAGCGGGGCCCCCACGTGGAGACCCAGTACTTC. This gives the protein CASSQLKRGPHVETQYF.

This chain links TRBV6-5 with TRBJ2-1; D is unresolved. In germline, CDR1 is MNHEY, CDR2 SVGAGI. The germline V and J ends were trimmed by 0 bases and 2 bases, with 14 bases remaining between them. CDR3 length: 17 amino acids. CDR3 protein: CASSYSMSWSTYNEQFF. The DNA for the CDR3 is TGTGCCAGCAGTTACTCGATGAGCTGGAGCACCTACAATGAGCAGTTCTTC.